The entry below gives a single T cell receptor beta chain sequence along with its context. Its target antigen remains unknown. Base qualities are not provided; no much larger clone lies one nucleotide away. Library preparation employed the immunoSEQ multiplex PCR assay. A mixture of 60 forward primers for TCR Vbeta segments and 13 reverse primers for TCR Jbeta segments was used in the multiplex PCR. The CDR3 region of rearranged TCR beta genes was amplified from genomic DNA by a multiplex PCR assay. On the Illumina HiSeq System, the amplified TCR beta libraries were sequenced as 87-base-pair reads. In the source study's methods: Across the roughly 640 repertoires, a later analysis counted approximately 75 million unique TCR beta chains, roughly 11 million of which were shared by at least two donors. To remove PCR and sequencing errors, raw reads were error-corrected and collapsed into unique sequences using a nearest-neighbor algorithm that merged closely related sequences. CDR3 sequences were aligned to IMGT reference sequences to assign V, D and J gene segments. For a sequence to be retained, at least a six-nucleotide match to both a V gene segment and a J gene segment was required. A rearrangement counted as productive if the CDR3 had no stop codons and remained in frame with V and J, and every other rearrangement counted as non-productive. CDR3 was defined according to IMGT convention as the region running from the second conserved V-encoded cysteine to the conserved J-encoded phenylalanine. The earlier analysis of a few hundred of the donors excluded sequences that lacked an unambiguous match to a single V gene segment. An earlier analysis of a few hundred of the donors called V segments functional above 56.7% productive rearrangements and segregating when the between-donor standard deviation exceeded 5%. To diagnose cytomegalovirus status from the catalog of TCR beta chain sequences, a statistical classification framework was built. In a later analysis, V and J genes were assigned by comparing TCR nucleotide sequences against IMGT/GENE-DB human TR gene sequences. The TCRdist pipeline was used in a later analysis to assign CDR3 sequences and most-parsimonious VDJ recombination scenarios. In a later analysis, each TCR beta chain was defined by its CDR3 amino acid sequence together with its V-gene family, and reads lacking a unique V-gene family were excluded. To address suspected cross-contamination and a sequencing artifact, a later analysis removed approximately 600 highly shared, low-generation-probability nucleotide sequences. In a later analysis, a clonal expansion index was calculated for each public chain from normalized within-repertoire ranks of inferred template counts. In a later analysis, generation probabilities were computed with a VDJ recombination model fitted to out-of-frame rearrangements, and the resulting probabilities were checked against IGoR. In a later analysis, TCR-TCR, TCR-HLA and TCR-CMV co-occurrence was scored with hypergeometric tests, and a repertoire-size bias correction was applied to TCR pairs. A later analysis estimated false discovery rates by permuting HLA or CMV assignments 20 times. In a later analysis, co-occurring TCRs were grouped with DBSCAN, and TCRdist sequence similarity was added when clustering was performed within HLA-allele-positive subsets. Repertoires with fewer than 30,000 or more than 120,000 public chains were left out of co-occurrence clustering, as were about five repertoires with anomalous nucleotide sharing. TCRdb limited this immuneACCESS table to in-frame rearrangements with V and J called. A share of clones is missing; checked studies link under half to unresolved V genes, and the rest is unexplained. V and J calls and clone size are given by that table; D and trimming were obtained from the DNA. The sample table records under 150,000 clones; over 75% of these occur just once. Together, the top ten hold 5% to 5.5% of the sample.

The data derive from a study of cytomegalovirus exposure and HLA in healthy donors (dated by TCRdb to 2016 to 2017). For the wider study: An earlier analysis of 550 to 700 of the donors reported 250 to 300 Gb of sequence data and 117 million unique TCR beta sequences from around 200 million T cells. In addition to the first cohort of approximately 670 subjects, a separate validation cohort of about 120 different subjects was used. The study combined high-throughput TCR immunosequencing, statistical association of individual TCRs with disease status, and machine learning to predict cytomegalovirus infection status. The study profiled the T cell repertoires of hundreds of subjects by immunosequencing and related them to cytomegalovirus serostatus. Because of strong linkage in the cohort, 5 or 6 DR-DQ haplotypes were treated as single units for association and clustering. Genome-wide SNP genotypes for about 60% of the roughly 700 donors were used in a later genetic analysis, which treated that subset as a discovery cohort. Both class I and class II loci were covered by HLA typing, at four-digit resolution. The study was designed to test whether signatures of past pathogen exposure could be identified by cataloging public T cell receptors. Every discovery cohort repertoire had been produced on one sequencing platform. Typing coverage varied by locus: roughly 620-640 donors for A, B, C, DRB1 and DQB1; approximately 500 for DQA1; approximately 610 for DPA1; fewer than 480 for DPB1. Of the 300 to 500 genotyped donors, 65% to 90% were placed in the genetic ancestry cluster associated with self-reported Caucasian donors. To study patterns of TCR occurrence, a later analysis re-analyzed previously published TCR beta repertoires from several hundred donors and added high-resolution HLA genotyping. Rather than using new phenotypic data, the later analysis identified candidate immune exposures from TCR beta sequences and from how often those sequences occurred across donors. An earlier analysis of a few hundred of the donors applied high-throughput TCR beta sequencing to assess whether each TCR beta V gene segment acted as functional or pseudogenic. Alongside the repertoire data, information on donor age, sex, ethnicity and CMV serostatus was compiled. On average, around 240,000 unique TCR beta nucleotide sequences were sequenced per donor among more than 350 genotyped donors of the cohort, with 15% to 20% of those sequences being non-productive. Approximately 300 gigabases of sequencing data and approximately 92 million unique TCR sequences made up an early release that covered approximately 650 HLA-typed donors.

Sequences SEHNR (CDR1) and FQNEAQ (CDR2) are obtained from the germline V gene (reference sequence). The CDR3 spans 19 residues, from the cysteine through the phenylalanine. Just CDR3 DNA is preserved here, 57 bases in frame from base 1. Trimming leaves V shorter by 4 bases and J shorter by 5 bases, with the junction holding 16 bases beyond the gene matches. Study-wide findings and limitations: Because HLA typing was missing for some donors at each locus, association tests included only the typed subset. A later analysis found that most CMV-associated TCR beta chains appeared HLA-restricted, with HLA associations seemingly driven largely by CMV exposure. A group of highly shared sequence variants was considered likely to be a technical artifact of the sequencing pipeline. A further reported finding was that TCR beta sequences accurately predicted the HLA-A and HLA-B alleles for most subjects in the first cohort. Presence/absence analyses assumed roughly uniform sequencing depth across donors, an assumption that may not hold. Broadly in line with IMGT annotations, most TCR beta V segments showed up in productive rearrangements about 87% or about 30% of the time in an earlier analysis of several hundred of the donors. A later analysis associated about 18,000 TCR beta sequences with specific HLA alleles at a false discovery rate of 0.05. A few of the identified cytomegalovirus-associated TCR beta chains were confirmed in vitro to be specific for cytomegalovirus antigens. The only immune exposure information available for the cohort was CMV serostatus. The authors suggested that the approach could potentially be generalized to other disease states and immunological phenotypes. In this cohort, only TCR beta chains were sequenced, and detectable features were limited by the absence of alpha or paired-chain data. Compared with the roughly 710-donor mean, donors in an Asian-associated ancestry cluster had fewer N-insertions in productive TCRs, according to a later genetic analysis. Some IMGT-functional V segments, including TRBV6-2 and TRBV6-3, could not be told apart with the 87-base-pair reads, so those segments were excluded. Most TCR sequences were observed very rarely across donors, whereas some public TCRs were present in many individuals. In a later analysis, several top co-occurrence clusters were reported to appear linked to parvovirus B19, influenza, CMV and Epstein-Barr virus. A later analysis found that TCR association rates varied across HLA loci, with DRB1 alleles showing the most associated TCRs and HLA-C alleles the fewest. A total of around 150 TCR beta chains were listed by the study as associated with cytomegalovirus. Cytomegalovirus status was reported to be diagnosed by the classifier with high specificity and sensitivity in both the original and validation cohorts. Assigning TCR associations to individual alleles was difficult when HLA alleles, especially DR and DQ, strongly co-occurred. Linkage disequilibrium might explain the correlated functional status among segregating V segments, but an unknown experimental factor could not be ruled out. A later analysis found that HLA-associated TCR beta chains were more clonally expanded and had lower generation probabilities than equally common non-associated chains. Approximately 18 rarely observed V segments, including chromosome 9 orphons, were excluded from the earlier analysis of approximately 500 of the donors because counts were too low. In a later genetic analysis, a missense DCLRE1C variant was associated with V-gene and J-gene trimming of TCR beta chains, and the association was replicated in an independent cohort.

The cohort was made up of about 670 healthy bone marrow donors. At the time of sampling, all cohort members were nominally healthy, though unrecorded immune exposures were likely present. The donor was CMV seropositive and was included in the group of 289 seropositive cohort members. Each donor provided a peripheral blood sample, and peripheral blood mononuclear cells were used for TCR beta sequencing. Genomic DNA was extracted from the blood cell samples with the Qiagen DNeasy Blood Extraction Kit. This TCR came from a woman in her 30s in good health and CMV-seropositive. The chain is assembled from TRBV7-9 and TRBJ2-2; a stretch of 10 junction bases matches TRBD2. Sequencing was performed on PBMCs. The nucleotide sequence is given as TGTGCCAGCAGCTCCTCCCGAACCTCTAGCGGGAGTAGTACCGGGGAGCTGTTTTTT. Protein translation: CASSSSRTSSGSSTGELFF.